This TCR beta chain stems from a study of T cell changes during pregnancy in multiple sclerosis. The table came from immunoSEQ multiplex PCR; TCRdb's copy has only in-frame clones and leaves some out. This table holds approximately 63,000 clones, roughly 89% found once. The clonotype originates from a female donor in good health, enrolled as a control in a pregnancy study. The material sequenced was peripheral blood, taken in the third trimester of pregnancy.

The CDR3 loop is CASARTPIQYF. As DNA, the CDR3 is TGTGCCAGCGCTAGGACACCCATTCAGTACTTC. V and J are TRBV28 and TRBJ2-4; tentative D call: TRBD1 (5 bases). The germline gives CDR1 MDHEN, CDR2 SYDVKM. This CDR3 is 11 amino acids long. V was cut by 8 bases and J by 9 bases, with 11 bases left in between.